The entry below gives a single T cell receptor (beta chain) sequence along with its context. There are many counts of this clone. Its antigen is still unknown. Base qualities are not provided; no much larger clone lies one nucleotide away. Before undergoing thyroid surgery, none of the patients had been given any kind of treatment. Using T-cell receptor beta sequencing, the researchers looked back retrospectively at clinical samples from patients, gathered between about 2012 and 2018. The library came from PCR. Reads for this sample came from an Illumina HiSeq 4000. The TCR beta-chain CDR3 region of each patient was profiled by high-throughput sequencing. The study's processing was this. Drawing on CDR3 differences between clinicopathological groups, the researchers built a classifier meant to tell apart patients with distant-metastatic papillary thyroid cancer. To measure repertoire diversity the researchers used the Shannon index, while the Morisita-Horn index served to gauge how similar the tumor and blood repertoires were. Through fastp at Q25 and MiXCR, TCRdb rebuilt clones from the public reads, retaining in-frame beta chains. Here the V and J calls rest on TCRdb's processing, not on the authors' analysis. This sample has 45,000 or so clones in its table, and approximately 15% of those were observed once. Together, the top ten hold approximately 20% of the sample.

This sample is drawn from a study of metastatic and nonmetastatic thyroid tumors (dated by TCRdb to 2018 to 2020). With regard to the full study: Repertoires from peripheral blood and from tumor or nodule tissue samples of malignant and benign thyroid patients were compared.

Looking up the germline V gene yields CDR1 MNHEY and CDR2 SVGAGI. The CDR3 goes from the cysteine to the phenylalanine over 15 residues. The retained sequence is limited to the CDR3, 45 bases, with the frame set at the first base. V is reduced by 0 bases and J by 0 bases, leaving a spacing of 9 bases between them. General conclusions and limits of the study: In both blood and tumor samples, TCR beta diversity was reported to be significantly higher in malignant tumors than in benign nodules.

The chain links TRBV6-5 with TRBJ2-7, with the D gene not clear enough to name. The TCR comes from a female donor with papillary thyroid cancer or a benign thyroid nodule (not recorded which). Some clones in this sample may be carry-over from other donors' samples. Sequences were obtained from blood. The CDR3 region reads CASSYSAISSYEQYF. In nucleotide form, the sequence is TGTGCCAGCAGTTACTCGGCCATTAGCTCCTACGAGCAGTACTTC.